This T cell receptor (beta chain) was sequenced for a study of Tregs in tolerant kidney transplant recipients. To note about this clone: Its antigen is undetermined. The read stops 3 residues short of the end of the CDR3; the missing end is completed from the germline J gene.

Mixed chimerism was transient after nonmyeloablative marrow transplants from related graft donors. Unstimulated regulatory T cells (CD4+CD25+CD127-), CD4+CD25- non-regulatory cells, CD4 and CD8 cells were FACS-sorted from thawed PBMCs. The germline CDR1 and CDR2 sequences are LGHNA and YNFKEQ. The trim removed 4 bases at V and 0 bases at J, leaving 11 bases unmatched. The CDR3 length is 17 residues. General study findings and limits: Tregs expanded with activated donor B cells seemed most donor-specific.

Measured with immunoSEQ multiplex PCR; TCRdb has only the in-frame clones, and not every one. Its table lists around 15,000 clones. The TCR originated in a human patient who received a combined kidney and bone marrow transplant. Part of the T cells may come from the graft donor. The rearrangement joins TRBV4-2 to TRBJ2-5; 7 bases match TRBD1. This material consisted of CD4+ T cells from blood (PBMCs), taken 12 months after the transplant. The sequenced part of the CDR3 DNA is TGTGCCAGCAGCCCCGGCCGGGACAGTGGTAACCAAGAGACC. Protein product: CASSPGRDSGNQET. The entire CDR3 is CASSPGRDSGNQETQYF.